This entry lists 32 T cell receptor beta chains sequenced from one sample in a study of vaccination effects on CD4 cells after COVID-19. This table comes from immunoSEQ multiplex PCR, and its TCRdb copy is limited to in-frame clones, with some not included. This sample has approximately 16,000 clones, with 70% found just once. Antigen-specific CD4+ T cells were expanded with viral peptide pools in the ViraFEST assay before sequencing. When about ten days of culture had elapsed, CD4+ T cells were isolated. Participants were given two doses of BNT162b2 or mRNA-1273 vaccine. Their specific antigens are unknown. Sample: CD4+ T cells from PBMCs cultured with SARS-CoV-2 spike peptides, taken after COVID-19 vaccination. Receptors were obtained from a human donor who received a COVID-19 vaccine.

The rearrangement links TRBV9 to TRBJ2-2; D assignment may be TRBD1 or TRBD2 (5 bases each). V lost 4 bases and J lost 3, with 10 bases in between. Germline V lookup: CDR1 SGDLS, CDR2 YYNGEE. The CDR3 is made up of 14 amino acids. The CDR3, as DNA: TGTGCCAGCAGCCCCGGGACGTACACCGGGGAGCTGTTTTTT. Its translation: CASSPGTYTGELFF.

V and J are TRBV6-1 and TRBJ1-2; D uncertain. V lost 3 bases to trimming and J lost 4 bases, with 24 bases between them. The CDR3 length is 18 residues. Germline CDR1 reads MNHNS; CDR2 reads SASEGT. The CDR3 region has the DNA TGTGCCAGCAGTGATGTATGGAGGACGGTCCTCAACCTCTATGGCTACACCTTC. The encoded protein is CASSDVWRTVLNLYGYTF.

Here the CDR3 reads CASSLLQGKAFF. The CDR3 DNA is TGTGCCAGCAGCTTACTACAGGGGAAAGCTTTCTTT. The chain joins TRBV7-2 to TRBJ1-1, with TRBD1 matching over 7 bases. The CDR3 is 12 residues long. Germline V gives CDR1 SGHTA, CDR2 FQGNSA. Trimming at V came to 2 bases and at J to 9 bases, leaving 3 bases not matched to a gene.

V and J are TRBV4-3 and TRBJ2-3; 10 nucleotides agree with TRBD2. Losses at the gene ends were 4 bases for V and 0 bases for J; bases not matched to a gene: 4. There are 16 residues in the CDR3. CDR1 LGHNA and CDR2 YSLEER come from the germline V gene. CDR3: CASSPRTSGSTDTQYF. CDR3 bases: TGCGCCAGCAGCCCCCGGACTAGCGGTAGCACAGATACGCAGTATTTT.

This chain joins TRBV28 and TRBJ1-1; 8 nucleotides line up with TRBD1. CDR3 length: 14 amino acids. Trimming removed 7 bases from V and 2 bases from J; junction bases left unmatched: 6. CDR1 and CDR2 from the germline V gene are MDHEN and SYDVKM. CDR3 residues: CASIPGQVNTEAFF. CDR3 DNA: TGTGCCAGCATTCCGGGACAGGTAAACACTGAAGCTTTCTTT.

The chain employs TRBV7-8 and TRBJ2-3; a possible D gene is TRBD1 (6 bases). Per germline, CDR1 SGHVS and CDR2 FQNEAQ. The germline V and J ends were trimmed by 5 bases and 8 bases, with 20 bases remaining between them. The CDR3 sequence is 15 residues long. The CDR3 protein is CASSAELMGAGTQYF. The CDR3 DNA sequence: TGTGCCAGCAGCGCAGAGCTTATGGGGGCAGGTACGCAGTATTTT.

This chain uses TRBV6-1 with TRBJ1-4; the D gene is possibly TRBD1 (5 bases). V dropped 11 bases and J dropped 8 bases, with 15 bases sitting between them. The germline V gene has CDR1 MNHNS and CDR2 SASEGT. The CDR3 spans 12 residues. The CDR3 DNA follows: TGTGCCTCGGGGGAGGAAGGGGAAAAACTGTTTTTT. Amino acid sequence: CASGEEGEKLFF.

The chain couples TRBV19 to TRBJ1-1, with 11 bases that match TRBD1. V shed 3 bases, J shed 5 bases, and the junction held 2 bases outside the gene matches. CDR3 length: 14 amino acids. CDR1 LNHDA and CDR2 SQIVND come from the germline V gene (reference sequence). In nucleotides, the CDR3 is TGTGCCAGTAGTATGGACAGGGGGCGAACTGAAGCTTTCTTT. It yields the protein CASSMDRGRTEAFF.

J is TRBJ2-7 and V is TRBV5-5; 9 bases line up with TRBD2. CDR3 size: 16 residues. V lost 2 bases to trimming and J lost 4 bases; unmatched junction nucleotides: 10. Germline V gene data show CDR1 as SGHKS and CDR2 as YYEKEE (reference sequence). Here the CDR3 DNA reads TGTGCCAGCAGCTTCTCAGCGGGGGGACGTGGTTACGAGCAGTACTTC. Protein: CASSFSAGGRGYEQYF.

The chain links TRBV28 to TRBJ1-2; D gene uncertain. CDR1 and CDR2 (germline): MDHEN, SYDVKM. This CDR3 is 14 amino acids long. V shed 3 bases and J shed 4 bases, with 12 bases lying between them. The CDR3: CASSFGSGSYGYTF. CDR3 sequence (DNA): TGTGCCAGCAGTTTCGGCAGTGGCAGCTATGGCTACACCTTC.

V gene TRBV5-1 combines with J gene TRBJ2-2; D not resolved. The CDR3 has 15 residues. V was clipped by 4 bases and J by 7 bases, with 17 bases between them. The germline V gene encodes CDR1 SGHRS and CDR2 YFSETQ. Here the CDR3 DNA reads TGCGCCAGCAGCCTCCTTGAGACTCGCATCGGGGAGCTGTTTTTT. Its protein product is CASSLLETRIGELFF.

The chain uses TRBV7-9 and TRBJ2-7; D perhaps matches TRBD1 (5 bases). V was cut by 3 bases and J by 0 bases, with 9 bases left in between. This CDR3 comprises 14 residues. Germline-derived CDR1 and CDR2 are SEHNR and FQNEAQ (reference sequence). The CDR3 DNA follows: TGTGCCAGCAGCTTCGTGACAGTCTCCTACGAGCAGTACTTC. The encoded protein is CASSFVTVSYEQYF.

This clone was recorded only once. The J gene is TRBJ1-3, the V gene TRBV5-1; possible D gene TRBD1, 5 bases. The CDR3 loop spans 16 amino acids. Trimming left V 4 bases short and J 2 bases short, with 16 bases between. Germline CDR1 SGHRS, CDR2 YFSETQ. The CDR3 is CASSALSTGAGNTIYF. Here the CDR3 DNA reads TGCGCCAGCAGCGCCTTATCCACAGGAGCTGGAAACACCATATATTTT. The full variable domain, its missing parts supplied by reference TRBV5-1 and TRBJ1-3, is KAGVTQTPRYLIKTRGQQVTLSCSPISGHRSVSWYQQTPGQGLQFLFEYFSETQRNKGNFPGRFSGRQFSNSRSEMNVSTLELGDSALYLCASSALSTGAGNTIYFGEGSWLTVV.

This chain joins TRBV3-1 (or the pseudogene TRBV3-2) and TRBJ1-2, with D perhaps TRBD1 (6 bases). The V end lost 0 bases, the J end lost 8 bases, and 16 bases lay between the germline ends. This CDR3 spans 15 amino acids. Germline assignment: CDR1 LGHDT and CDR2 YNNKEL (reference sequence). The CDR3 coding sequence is TGTGCCAGCAGCCAAGATTACAGGACAGTCGTCGGCTACACCTTC. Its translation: CASSQDYRTVVGYTF.

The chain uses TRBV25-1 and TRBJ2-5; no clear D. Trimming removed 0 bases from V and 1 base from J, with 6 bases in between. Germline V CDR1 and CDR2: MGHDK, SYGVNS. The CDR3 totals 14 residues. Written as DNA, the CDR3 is TGTGCCAGCAGTGAATACCGGGTCCAAGAGACCCAGTACTTC. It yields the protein CASSEYRVQETQYF.

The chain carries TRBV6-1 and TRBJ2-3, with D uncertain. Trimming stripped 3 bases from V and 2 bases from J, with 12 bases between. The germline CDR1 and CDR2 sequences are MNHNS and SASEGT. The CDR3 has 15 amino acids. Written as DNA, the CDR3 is TGTGCCAGCAGTGACGAAAAGTGGTTCACAGATACGCAGTATTTT. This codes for CASSDEKWFTDTQYF.

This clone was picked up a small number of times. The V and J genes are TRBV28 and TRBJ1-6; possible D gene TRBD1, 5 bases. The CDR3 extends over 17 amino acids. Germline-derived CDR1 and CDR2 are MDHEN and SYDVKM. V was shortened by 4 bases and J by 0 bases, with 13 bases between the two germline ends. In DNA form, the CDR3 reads TGTGCCAGCAGTTGGGGGAGTTTAAGCTCCTATAATTCACCCCTCCACTTT. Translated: CASSWGSLSSYNSPLHF.

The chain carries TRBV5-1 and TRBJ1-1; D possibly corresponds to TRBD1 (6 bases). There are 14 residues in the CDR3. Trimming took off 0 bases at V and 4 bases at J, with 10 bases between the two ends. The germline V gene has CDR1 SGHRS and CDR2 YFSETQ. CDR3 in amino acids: CASSLEGGATEAFF. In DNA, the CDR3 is TGCGCCAGCAGCTTGGAGGGGGGAGCCACTGAAGCTTTCTTT.

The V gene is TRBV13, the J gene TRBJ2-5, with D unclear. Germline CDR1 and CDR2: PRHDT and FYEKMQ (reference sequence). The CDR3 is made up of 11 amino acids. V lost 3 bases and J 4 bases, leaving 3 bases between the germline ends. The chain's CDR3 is CASSFRETQYF. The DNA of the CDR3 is TGTGCCAGCAGCTTTCGAGAGACCCAGTACTTC.

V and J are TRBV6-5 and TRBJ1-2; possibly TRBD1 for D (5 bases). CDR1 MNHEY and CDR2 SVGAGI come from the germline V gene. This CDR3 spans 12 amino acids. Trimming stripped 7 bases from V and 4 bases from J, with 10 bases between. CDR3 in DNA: TGTGCCAGCACCCTAGGGACCTATGGCTACACCTTC. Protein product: CASTLGTYGYTF.

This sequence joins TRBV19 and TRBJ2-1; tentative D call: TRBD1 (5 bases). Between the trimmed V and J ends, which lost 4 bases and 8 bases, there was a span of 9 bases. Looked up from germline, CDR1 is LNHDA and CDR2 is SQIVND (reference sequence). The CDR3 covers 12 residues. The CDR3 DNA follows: TGTGCCAGTAGTAGGGGCCGGGATGAGCAGTTCTTC. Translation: CASSRGRDEQFF. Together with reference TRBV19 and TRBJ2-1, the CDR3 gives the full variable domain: DGGITQSPKYLFRKEGQNVTLSCEQNLNHDAMYWYRQDPGQGLRLIYYSQIVNDFQKGDIAEGYSVSREKKESFPLTVTSAQKNPTAFYLCASSRGRDEQFFGPGTRLTVL.

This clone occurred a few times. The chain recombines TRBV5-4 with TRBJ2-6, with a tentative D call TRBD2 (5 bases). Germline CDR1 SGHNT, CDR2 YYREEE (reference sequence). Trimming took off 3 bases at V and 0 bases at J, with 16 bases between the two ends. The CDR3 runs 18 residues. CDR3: CASSSRTRNPSGANVLTF. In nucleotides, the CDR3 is TGTGCCAGCAGCTCCCGGACTCGAAACCCCTCTGGGGCCAACGTCCTGACTTTC.

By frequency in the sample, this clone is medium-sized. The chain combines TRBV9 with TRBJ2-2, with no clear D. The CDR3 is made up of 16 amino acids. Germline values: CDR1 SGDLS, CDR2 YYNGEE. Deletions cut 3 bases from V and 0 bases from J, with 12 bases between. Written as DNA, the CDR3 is TGTGCCAGCAGCGCTAGAGCGTTTGCGAACACCGGGGAGCTGTTTTTT. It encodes CASSARAFANTGELFF.

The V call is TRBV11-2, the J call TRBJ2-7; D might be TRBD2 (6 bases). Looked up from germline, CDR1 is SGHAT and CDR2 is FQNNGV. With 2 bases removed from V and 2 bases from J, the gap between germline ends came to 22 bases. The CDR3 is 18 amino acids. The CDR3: CASSLSWSSGGSPYEQYF. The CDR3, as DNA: TGTGCCAGCAGCTTAAGTTGGTCAAGTGGGGGGAGTCCCTACGAGCAGTACTTC.

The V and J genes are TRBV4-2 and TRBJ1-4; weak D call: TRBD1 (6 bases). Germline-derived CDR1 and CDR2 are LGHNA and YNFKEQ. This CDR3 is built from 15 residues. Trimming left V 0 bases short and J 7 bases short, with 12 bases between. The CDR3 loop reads CASSQDLARGEKLFF. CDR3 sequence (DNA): TGTGCCAGCAGCCAAGACCTGGCCAGGGGTGAAAAACTGTTTTTT.

CDR3 sequence (DNA): TGTGCCAGCAGCTCCAGCGCACCCTGGAACACTGAAGCTTTCTTT. The encoded protein is CASSSSAPWNTEAFF. The chain has TRBV7-8 and TRBJ1-1; D not certain. The CDR3 spans 15 residues. V dropped 4 bases and J dropped 1 base, with 13 bases sitting between them. The germline V gene encodes CDR1 SGHVS and CDR2 FQNEAQ.

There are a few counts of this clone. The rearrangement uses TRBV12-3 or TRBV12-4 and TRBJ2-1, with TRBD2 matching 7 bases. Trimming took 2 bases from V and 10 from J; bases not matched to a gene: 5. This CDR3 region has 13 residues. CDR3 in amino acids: CASSLLREREQFF. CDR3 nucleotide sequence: TGTGCCAGCAGTTTATTGCGGGAGAGGGAGCAGTTCTTC.

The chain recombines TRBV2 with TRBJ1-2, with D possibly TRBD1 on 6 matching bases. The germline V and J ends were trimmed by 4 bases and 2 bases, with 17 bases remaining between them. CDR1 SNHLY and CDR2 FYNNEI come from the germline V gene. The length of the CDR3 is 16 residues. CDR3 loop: CASSGPDGRGNYGYTF. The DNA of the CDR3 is TGTGCCAGCAGTGGACCGGACGGGAGGGGGAACTATGGCTACACCTTC.

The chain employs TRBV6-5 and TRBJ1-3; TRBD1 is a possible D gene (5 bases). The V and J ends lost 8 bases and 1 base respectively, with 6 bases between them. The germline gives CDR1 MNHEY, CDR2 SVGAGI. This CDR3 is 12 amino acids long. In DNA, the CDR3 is TGTGCCAGCGGGGGTTCTGGAAACACCATATATTTT. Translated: CASGGSGNTIYF.

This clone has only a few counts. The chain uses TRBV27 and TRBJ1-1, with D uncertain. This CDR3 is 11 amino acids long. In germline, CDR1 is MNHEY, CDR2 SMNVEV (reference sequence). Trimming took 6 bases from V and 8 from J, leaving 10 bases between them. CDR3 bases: TGTGCCAGCAGCGACCGGGCCGAAGCTTTCTTT. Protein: CASSDRAEAFF.

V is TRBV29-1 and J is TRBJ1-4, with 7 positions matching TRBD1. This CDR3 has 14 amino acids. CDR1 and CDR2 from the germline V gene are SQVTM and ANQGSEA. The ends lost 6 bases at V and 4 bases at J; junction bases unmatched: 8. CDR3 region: CSVSPGGNNEKLFF. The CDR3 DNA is TGCAGCGTCTCGCCAGGGGGTAATAATGAAAAACTGTTTTTT. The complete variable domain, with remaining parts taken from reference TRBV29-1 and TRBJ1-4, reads SAVISQKPSRDICQRGTSLTIQCQVDSQVTMMFWYRQQPGQSLTLIATANQGSEATYESGFVIDKFPISRPNLTFSTLTVSNMSPEDSSIYLCSVSPGGNNEKLFFGSGTQLSVL.

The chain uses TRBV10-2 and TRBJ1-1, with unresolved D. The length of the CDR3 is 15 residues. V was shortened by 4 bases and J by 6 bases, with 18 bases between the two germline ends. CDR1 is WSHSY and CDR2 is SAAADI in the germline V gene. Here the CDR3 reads CASSGAFGVKSEAFF. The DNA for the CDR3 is TGCGCCAGCAGTGGGGCTTTCGGCGTGAAATCTGAAGCTTTCTTT.